These T cell receptor beta chains were read from a single sample in a study of radiotherapy plus CTLA-4 blockade in lung cancer. Profiled with immunoSEQ multiplex PCR; TCRdb holds only in-frame clones, not every one. The sample consists of approximately 100,000 clones, 85% to 90% of them appearing once. This specimen was peripheral blood, taken from a patient treated with radiotherapy plus ipilimumab. The receptors derive from a human donor with non-small cell lung cancer that progressed on radiotherapy plus ipilimumab. Some clones in this sample may be carry-over from other donors' samples. CDR3s include the opening cysteine and the closing phenylalanine or tryptophan. A D gene is named only where the DNA matches it firmly. Clone size is stated in some rows and not others, as once, few, many or a class when expanded.

CDR3 protein	CDR3 DNA	J gene	V gene	clone size	D gene
CASSVQGPPAGNTIYF	TGTGCCAGCAGTGTCCAGGGTCCCCCGGCTGGAAACACCATATATTTT	TRBJ1-3	TRBV2	once	-
CASSLERQFNAKLFF	TGTGCCAGCAGCTTAGAGCGACAGTTTAATGCAAAACTGTTTTTT	TRBJ1-4	TRBV7-9	-	-
CASSRATGGGELFF	TGCGCCAGCAGCCGCGCCACGGGGGGCGGGGAGCTGTTTTTT	TRBJ2-2	TRBV5-1	-	TRBD2
CASSPPGTGNQPQHF	TGTGCCAGCTCACCACCCGGGACAGGCAATCAGCCCCAGCATTTT	TRBJ1-5	TRBV18	-	TRBD1
CASSLAANTEAFF	TGTGCCAGCAGCTTGGCCGCGAACACTGAAGCTTTCTTT	TRBJ1-1	TRBV5-6	-	-
CASLNQGFGNTIYF	TGTGCCAGCCTCAACCAGGGGTTCGGAAACACCATATATTTT	TRBJ1-3	TRBV28	-	-
CASGWGGNQPQHF	TGTGCCAGCGGGTGGGGTGGCAATCAGCCCCAGCATTTT	TRBJ1-5	TRBV27	few	-
CASSETGRGVYEQYF	TGTGCCAGCAGTGAAACTGGGCGGGGGGTCTACGAGCAGTACTTC	TRBJ2-7	TRBV2	-	TRBD2
CASSPGQISYNEQFF	TGTGCCAGCTCACCGGGACAGATCTCCTACAATGAGCAGTTCTTC	TRBJ2-1	TRBV18	-	TRBD1
CASSYRVGYGYTF	TGTGCCAGCAGTTACAGGGTAGGCTATGGCTACACCTTC	TRBJ1-2	TRBV27	-	-